Reported below is one T cell receptor beta chain. Germline CDR1 and CDR2: SEHNR and FQNEAQ (reference sequence). Between the trimmed V and J ends, which lost 3 bases and 2 bases, there was a span of 13 bases. The CDR3 is made up of 15 amino acids. In the authors' methods: Amplification with reference gene primers provided the estimates of nucleated cell counts. Method: immunoSEQ multiplex PCR; TCRdb's copy keeps in-frame clones and lacks some. V and J calls and clone size follow that table, whereas D and trimming were derived from the DNA. The sample consists of over 110,000 clones, over 60% of them appearing once. This entry comes from a study of blood T cell repertoires in COVID-19. Study as a whole: Sites across the United States, Italy and Spain contributed samples from acute and convalescent COVID-19. From T cells, B-cell-depleted T cells, or PBMCs came the material, which was cDNA or gDNA.

This receptor was taken from a man older than 75 with acute or convalescent COVID-19. The sequencing sample was made of peripheral blood. The rearrangement joins TRBV7-9 to TRBJ2-5, with D possibly being TRBD2 (5 bases). The CDR3 DNA sequence: TGTGCCAGCAGCTTTTCCGGGATGAAACAAGAGACCCAGTACTTC. This encodes CASSFSGMKQETQYF.